The TCR beta chain under discussion was sequenced for a study of T-cell reconstitution after alpha-beta-depleted transplantation in children. TCRbeta library construction was performed incorporating unique molecular identifiers. In TCRdb, the PCR reads were re-called with MiXCR into one record per CDR3 protein. The sample shows fewer than 750,000 distinct CDR3 sequences, roughly a quarter of them seen only once. In its sample, this clonotype was seen a few times. Its antigen is unidentified. Overall study findings and caveats: Reportedly, roughly two months post-transplant, alpha-beta T cells arose from several hundred expanded graft clones. Surviving recipient T cells and intrathymic progenitors accounted for some patients' high TCRbeta diversity at day 60.

V was shortened by 6 bases and J by 1 base, with 7 bases between the two germline ends. CDR3 length: 12 residues. The V and J genes are TRBV12-3 or TRBV12-4 and TRBJ2-7, with D hard to call. This clonotype was obtained from a boy in the first two years of life with Wiskott-Aldrich syndrome, due to receive a stem cell transplant. Here the sequenced sample was PBMCs, taken before TCRalphabeta/CD19-depleted stem cell transplant. The CDR3 DNA sequence: TGTGCCAGCAGGTCTAGATCCTACGAGCAGTACTTC. It yields the protein CASRSRSYEQYF.